The 30 T cell receptor beta chains given below trace back to one sample, sequenced in a study of blood T cells in healthy people across ages. With a J-beta primer mix and a sample-barcoded 5' primer, a second PCR ran about 7 to 11 cycles. TCRdb independently ran MiXCR on the 5' RACE reads; one entry per CDR3 protein. The table has over a million distinct CDR3 sequences, around 59% seen once. The sequenced material came from blood. Receptors were obtained from a man younger than 30 in good health.

The chain is built from TRBV4-2 and TRBJ1-2, with TRBD1 as a possible D gene (5 bases). The CDR3 covers 15 residues. Trimming cost V 0 bases and J 4 bases, with 12 bases left between them. CDR1 is LGHNA, CDR2 YNFKEQ, per germline. CDR3 residues: CASSQEEGAGYGYTF. CDR3 nucleotides: TGTGCCAGCAGCCAAGAAGAAGGGGCCGGCTATGGCTACACCTTC.

This chain links TRBV15 with TRBJ1-4; no firm D call. The CDR3 spans 15 residues. Germline CDR1 LNHNV, CDR2 YYDKDF (reference sequence). V lost 1 base and J 5 bases, leaving 11 bases between the germline ends. The CDR3 loop reads CATSRALDGNEKLFF. Here the CDR3 DNA reads TGTGCCACCAGCAGAGCACTGGACGGAAATGAAAAACTGTTTTTT.

The V gene is TRBV6-6, the J gene TRBJ2-6; 7 nucleotides match TRBD1. The CDR3 has 15 amino acids. Germline V gene sequence: CDR1 MNHNY, CDR2 SVGAGI (reference sequence). With 2 bases clipped from V and 2 bases from J, the junction kept 0 bases outside the gene matches. CDR3 DNA: TGTGCCAGCAGTTACGACAGGGCTGGGGCCAACGTCCTGACTTTC. This codes for CASSYDRAGANVLTF.

This chain connects TRBV3-1 to TRBJ2-7, with D unresolved. This CDR3 has 18 residues. The V end lost 4 bases, the J end lost 3 bases, and 25 bases lay between the germline ends. The germline CDR1 and CDR2 sequences are LGHDT and YNNKEL (reference sequence). DNA for the CDR3: TGTGCCAGCAGCCGAGATACGGCCGGTGTATTAGGGCTCTACGAGCAGTACTTC. Translated: CASSRDTAGVLGLYEQYF.

V is TRBV2 and J is TRBJ2-1; D assignment may be TRBD1 or TRBD2 (5 bases each). The CDR3 runs 15 residues. V dropped 5 bases and J dropped 8 bases, with 19 bases sitting between them. CDR1 and CDR2 (germline): SNHLY, FYNNEI. CDR3 amino acids: CASSYGTERADEQFF. CDR3 sequence (DNA): TGTGCCAGCAGTTACGGGACCGAGAGGGCCGATGAGCAGTTCTTC.

The chain is built from TRBV7-2 and TRBJ2-7, with D perhaps matching TRBD1 (6 bases). The V and J ends lost 1 base and 7 bases respectively, with 14 bases between them. The CDR3 runs to 14 residues. Germline V gene data show CDR1 as SGHTA and CDR2 as FQGNSA. The CDR3 loop is CASSLEGTPREQYF. CDR3 nucleotides: TGTGCCAGCAGCTTAGAGGGGACACCCAGGGAGCAGTACTTC.

The V gene is TRBV4-3, the J gene TRBJ2-7; D gene uncertain. Germline values: CDR1 LGHNA, CDR2 YSLEER. The length of the CDR3 is 13 residues. The V end lost 4 bases, the J end lost 2 bases, and 9 bases lay between the germline ends. The CDR3 nucleotides read TGCGCCAGCAGCCCAAACTATGCCTACGAGCAGTACTTC. It yields the protein CASSPNYAYEQYF.

This rearrangement joins TRBV7-8 to TRBJ2-7, with D possibly being TRBD2 (7 bases). Germline loops: CDR1 SGHVS, CDR2 FQNEAQ. Trimming cost V 11 bases and J 3 bases, with 14 bases left between them. The CDR3 has 12 amino acids. CDR3 loop: CASRGAVYEQYF. The CDR3 coding sequence is TGTGCCTCCCGGGGGGCGGTCTACGAGCAGTACTTC.

The chain links TRBV7-6 to TRBJ2-2; possibly TRBD1 for D (5 bases). V was cut by 4 bases and J by 6 bases, with 9 bases left in between. Germline CDR1 reads SGHVS; CDR2 reads FNYEAQ. The CDR3 is 13 residues long. For the CDR3, the DNA is TGTGCCAGCAGCTCTTTAGGGGCCGGGGAGCTGTTTTTT. Its protein product is CASSSLGAGELFF. Full variable domain (remainder filled in from reference TRBV7-6 and TRBJ2-2): GAGVSQSPRYKVTKRGQDVALRCDPISGHVSLYWYRQALGQGPEFLTYFNYEAQQDKSGLPNDRFSAERPEGSISTLTIQRTEQRDSAMYRCASSSLGAGELFFGEGSRLTVL.

The rearrangement links TRBV7-9 to TRBJ2-3, with 8 bases aligning to TRBD1. This CDR3 contains 13 residues. J gave up 3 bases and V 8 bases, and 4 bases lay outside the gene matches. Germline CDR1 SEHNR, CDR2 FQNEAQ (reference sequence). CDR3 nucleotide sequence: TGTGCCAGCCTACAGGGGGTTACAGATACGCAGTATTTT. Translating gives CASLQGVTDTQYF.

This rearrangement joins TRBV6-1 to TRBJ2-5; no definite D call. Germline CDR1 and CDR2: MNHNS and SASEGT. Trimming took 2 bases from V and 6 from J, leaving 7 bases between them. The CDR3 totals 12 residues. CDR3 in DNA: TGTGCCAGCAGTGAAAACAGCCAGACCCAGTACTTC. This sequence encodes CASSENSQTQYF.

To note about this clonotype: The junction shows a germline mismatch at one end, possibly a read error. The chain combines TRBV14 with TRBJ2-2; the D gene is possibly TRBD2 (5 bases). Germline V CDR1 and CDR2: SGHDN, FVKESK. The CDR3 is 15 residues long. For the CDR3, the DNA is TGTGCCAGCAGAAATACGGCGGGTGTAACCGGGGAGCGGTTTTTT. It codes for CASRNTAGVTGERFF.

This clonotype was counted only a few times. The chain is built from TRBV27 and TRBJ2-1; tentatively, D is TRBD2 (5 bases). This CDR3 is 14 amino acids long. Germline CDR1 is MNHEY and CDR2 is SMNVEV (reference sequence). V lost 3 bases and J 7 bases, leaving 13 bases between the germline ends. The CDR3 here is CASSLGGPGNEQFF. The DNA of the CDR3 is TGTGCCAGCAGTTTGGGCGGGCCGGGGAATGAGCAGTTCTTC.

J is TRBJ2-1 and V is TRBV27; 7 bases are shared with TRBD2. V lost 4 bases, J lost 1 base, and 22 bases stayed unmatched. Germline V CDR1 and CDR2: MNHEY, SMNVEV (reference sequence). The CDR3 totals 21 residues. The CDR3 nucleotides are TGTGCCAGCAGTTCCATAATAAAAGGGACTATTTTCTCGGGGTCCTACAATGAGCAGTTCTTC. This encodes CASSSIIKGTIFSGSYNEQFF.

This chain joins TRBV4-1 and TRBJ2-5; D may be TRBD1 (7 bases). V was cut by 2 bases and J by 5 bases, with 12 bases left in between. CDR1 is MGHRA, CDR2 YSYEKL, per germline. The CDR3 runs to 14 residues. CDR3 bases: TGCGCCAGCAGCCAACGCAGGGGGGTGGAGACCCAGTACTTC. Its translation is CASSQRRGVETQYF.

This chain connects TRBV20-1 to TRBJ2-7; D gene unclear. Germline CDR1 DFQATT, CDR2 SNEGSKA (reference sequence). V gave up 1 base and J gave up 0 bases, with 10 bases separating them. The CDR3 consists of 14 residues. The CDR3 is CSARGADNSYEQYF. Written as DNA, the CDR3 is TGCAGTGCTAGAGGGGCCGACAACTCCTACGAGCAGTACTTC.

The J gene is TRBJ2-7, the V gene TRBV7-9; 9 bases agree with TRBD2. Per germline, CDR1 SEHNR and CDR2 FQNEAQ (reference sequence). The CDR3 runs to 16 residues. V lost 7 bases to trimming and J lost 4 bases; unmatched junction nucleotides: 14. The CDR3 coding sequence is TGTGCCAGCAAAGGAAGAGATGCTAGCGGGACTTACGAGCAGTACTTC. Translating gives CASKGRDASGTYEQYF.

V usage is TRBV11-2 and J usage is TRBJ2-5; 9 nucleotides align to TRBD2. The CDR3 has 15 amino acids. After removal of 8 bases from V and 5 bases from J, the junction contained 12 bases not matched to a gene. Germline loops: CDR1 SGHAT, CDR2 FQNNGV. DNA for the CDR3: TGTGCCAGCGCGTTTAGCGGGAGCATAAGGGAGACCCAGTACTTC. Translation: CASAFSGSIRETQYF.

This clonotype was counted between two and nine times. The chain joins TRBV7-9 to TRBJ2-1; D might be TRBD2 (6 bases). The CDR3 spans 14 residues. Germline V lookup: CDR1 SEHNR, CDR2 FQNEAQ (reference sequence). Trimming pared 6 bases from V and 8 bases from J, leaving 17 bases between. As DNA, the CDR3 is TGTGCCAGCAGGTTGGAGGGACTTATCGATGAGCAGTTCTTC. Translating it yields CASRLEGLIDEQFF.

The chain carries TRBV20-1 and TRBJ2-5; 10 positions match TRBD2. With the DNA end fitting TRBJ2-7 better, the J assignment may be wrong. The CDR3 loop spans 15 amino acids. Germline CDR1 is DFQATT and CDR2 is SNEGSKA (reference sequence). The CDR3 spells CSAEQLAGNYYEQYF. Here the CDR3 DNA reads TGCAGTGCTGAGCAACTAGCGGGAAACTACTACGAGCAGTACTTC.

V is TRBV6-2 or TRBV6-3 and J is TRBJ2-1; 9 nucleotides agree with TRBD1. The CDR3 sequence is 14 residues long. The germline V gene has CDR1 MNHEY and CDR2 SVGEGT. V gave up 8 bases and J gave up 5 bases; unmatched junction bases: 7. CDR3 nucleotide sequence: TGTGCCAGCGCAAACAGGGGGCGTGACAATGAGCAGTTCTTC. It encodes CASANRGRDNEQFF.

The chain joins TRBV9 to TRBJ2-1; 10 nucleotides match TRBD2. V trimming: 3 bases; J trimming: 4 bases; junction bases outside the gene matches: 7. CDR1 is SGDLS, CDR2 YYNGEE, per germline. This CDR3 contains 16 residues. This CDR3 reads CASSAPSGREYNEQFF. The CDR3 nucleotides read TGTGCCAGCAGCGCGCCGAGCGGGAGGGAATACAATGAGCAGTTCTTC.

This clonotype was counted a few times. The chain employs TRBV20-1 and TRBJ2-5; unclear D gene. The J call may not be correct, given that the DNA end is closer to TRBJ2-7. The CDR3 is made up of 12 amino acids. From germline, CDR1 is DFQATT and CDR2 SNEGSKA (reference sequence). The CDR3 sequence: CSVPNLAYEQYF. DNA of the CDR3: TGCAGTGTTCCGAATCTAGCCTACGAGCAGTACTTC.

The rearrangement joins TRBV6-5 to TRBJ1-4; a weak D match, TRBD1 (6 bases). This CDR3 has 14 amino acids. The germline V gene encodes CDR1 MNHEY and CDR2 SVGAGI. Deletions cut 6 bases from V and 5 bases from J, with 13 bases between. The CDR3 here is CASRRTDRNEKLFF. CDR3 coding DNA: TGTGCCAGCAGGAGGACAGATCGAAATGAAAAACTGTTTTTT.

The rearrangement uses TRBV10-2 and TRBJ2-4; unclear D gene. Matching the DNA end better, TRBJ2-5 makes the J call doubtful. The CDR3 runs 14 residues. Germline loops: CDR1 WSHSY, CDR2 SAAADI. The CDR3 spells CASSQKPVHETQYF. Here the CDR3 DNA reads TGCGCCAGCAGCCAAAAGCCGGTTCACGAGACCCAGTACTTC.

This clonotype was detected once. The chain recombines TRBV20-1 with TRBJ2-1; TRBD2 agrees at 8 bases. Germline CDR1 DFQATT, CDR2 SNEGSKA (reference sequence). The CDR3 covers 15 residues. Trimming removed 3 bases from V and 1 base from J; junction bases left unmatched: 5. In DNA, the CDR3 is TGCAGTGCTAGGGGAGCGGGAGTTTCCTACAATGAGCAGTTCTTC. Translated: CSARGAGVSYNEQFF.

The V gene is TRBV29-1, the J gene TRBJ2-3; a weak D match, TRBD1 (5 bases). The V and J ends lost 2 bases and 3 bases respectively, with 15 bases between them. Germline V gene sequence: CDR1 SQVTM, CDR2 ANQGSEA. The CDR3 has 15 amino acids. CDR3 DNA sequence: TGCAGCGTTGAAACCCCAGGGTCTACGACAGATACGCAGTATTTT. Protein product: CSVETPGSTTDTQYF.

This rearrangement joins TRBV9 to TRBJ2-5; unclear D gene. Matching the DNA end better, TRBJ2-7 makes the J call doubtful. The CDR3 runs 11 residues. The germline CDR1 and CDR2 sequences are SGDLS and YYNGEE. CDR3 in DNA: TGTGCCAGCAGCGTAGATACCGAGCAGTACTTC. It yields the protein CASSVDTEQYF.

The table lists this clonotype with a few counts. V and J are TRBV7-9 and TRBJ2-1; 7 bases match TRBD2. Germline V CDR1 and CDR2: SEHNR, FQNEAQ (reference sequence). V shed 6 bases, J shed 0 bases, and the junction held 11 bases outside the gene matches. This CDR3 has 17 amino acids. CDR3 residues: CASSPLRAGSSYNEQFF. The DNA for the CDR3 is TGTGCCAGCAGTCCCCTCCGAGCGGGGTCCTCCTACAATGAGCAGTTCTTC.

There are a few counts of this clonotype. The gene calls are TRBV29-1 and TRBJ1-1; D is unresolved. There are 13 residues in the CDR3. V shed 5 bases and J shed 0 bases, with 10 bases lying between them. CDR1 and CDR2 from the germline V gene are SQVTM and ANQGSEA. The CDR3 DNA reads TGCAGCGTTTTGAGTCGAATGAACACTGAAGCTTTCTTT. Translating it yields CSVLSRMNTEAFF.